A single sample gave rise to the 18 T cell receptor beta chains below, sequenced in a study of blood T cell repertoires in COVID-19. Libraries were prepared by immunoSEQ multiplex PCR; TCRdb keeps only in-frame clonotypes and omits some of them. The sample carries over 200,000 clones, about 90% recorded once. The sequenced material came from peripheral blood. The receptors shown here come from a man in his sixties with COVID-19, enrolled during active disease.

The genes are TRBV10-2 and TRBJ1-2, with 7 bases fitting TRBD1. Germline trimming cut 0 bases from V and 4 bases from J; bases unmatched to any gene: 5. Per the germline V gene, CDR1 is WSHSY and CDR2 is SAAADI. This CDR3 is 15 amino acids long. The CDR3 region has the DNA TGCGCCAGCAGTGAGTCCGACAGGGTCCTCTATGGCTACACCTTC. Amino acids: CASSESDRVLYGYTF.

This chain connects TRBV28 to TRBJ2-1; a possible D gene is TRBD2 (6 bases). Trimming stripped 7 bases from V and 0 bases from J, with 13 bases between. The V gene's germline CDR1 is MDHEN and CDR2 SYDVKM. The CDR3 runs to 15 residues. CDR3 nucleotides: TGTGCCAGCATCACAGCGGGCCGCTCCTACAATGAGCAGTTCTTC. Protein sequence: CASITAGRSYNEQFF.

This chain connects TRBV7-2 to TRBJ1-1, with D perhaps matching TRBD1 (6 bases). The CDR3 contains 14 residues. CDR1 is SGHTA, CDR2 FQGNSA, per germline. Trimming shortened V by 1 base and J by 2 bases, and 8 bases separated the two germline ends. The CDR3 coding sequence is TGTGCCAGCAGCTTAGAGGGACATAACACTGAAGCTTTCTTT. This translates into CASSLEGHNTEAFF.

The chain is built from TRBV15 and TRBJ1-1; TRBD1 matches at 7 bases. In germline, CDR1 is LNHNV, CDR2 YYDKDF (reference sequence). V shed 1 base and J 6 bases; nucleotides not matched to a gene: 8. This CDR3 contains 15 residues. The CDR3 nucleotides are TGTGCCACCAGCAGAGGTGAGGGGGCCATGGCTGAAGCTTTCTTT. The encoded protein is CATSRGEGAMAEAFF.

The V gene is TRBV21-1, the J gene TRBJ2-7; TRBD1, the D gene given by the table, was not confirmed from the DNA. TRBV21-1 has pseudogene status. The CDR3 runs to 14 residues. The CDR3 sequence: CASSLRQGAYEQYF. Written as DNA, the CDR3 is TGTGCCAGCAGCCTACGACAGGGAGCCTACGAGCAGTACTTC.

The chain employs TRBV5-4 and TRBJ2-5, with 11 bases identical to TRBD2. The germline V gene encodes CDR1 SGHNT and CDR2 YYREEE (reference sequence). The V segment lost 4 bases and the J segment 2 bases; nucleotides outside the gene matches: 7. The CDR3 totals 16 residues. The CDR3, as DNA: TGTGCCAGCAGCCCTGGACTAGCGGGCCTACAAGAGACCCAGTACTTC. Its translation: CASSPGLAGLQETQYF.

This clone was seen more than once but under ten times. The genes are TRBV5-1 and TRBJ2-7; D is perhaps TRBD1 (6 bases). V was trimmed by 0 bases and J by 6 bases, leaving 25 bases between them. The germline CDR1 and CDR2 sequences are SGHRS and YFSETQ. This CDR3 is built from 18 residues. The CDR3 nucleotides are TGCGCCAGCAGCTTGGGGGGGCAGGGTCTCCGTCTTCTGAGCGAGCAGTACTTC. This gives the protein CASSLGGQGLRLLSEQYF.

The chain uses TRBV19 and TRBJ1-3, with 8 nucleotides matching TRBD1. The germline V gene has CDR1 LNHDA and CDR2 SQIVND (reference sequence). The CDR3 is 15 residues long. With 3 bases clipped from V and 3 bases from J, the junction kept 4 bases outside the gene matches. The CDR3 region is CASSIAGGSGNTIYF. The CDR3 DNA reads as TGTGCCAGTAGTATCGCAGGGGGCAGTGGAAACACCATATATTTT.

V usage is TRBV19 and J usage is TRBJ1-2; TRBD1 is a possible D gene (6 bases). This CDR3 spans 15 amino acids. Germline CDR1 is LNHDA and CDR2 is SQIVND (reference sequence). The V and J ends lost 4 bases and 0 bases respectively, with 12 bases between them. CDR3 DNA: TGTGCCAGTAGTAGTGGGGGCTTGGCTAACTATGGCTACACCTTC. Its protein product is CASSSGGLANYGYTF.

This rearrangement joins TRBV30 to TRBJ2-2; 7 nucleotides align to TRBD1. V was clipped by 0 bases and J by 2 bases; unmatched bases: 3. Per germline, CDR1 GTSNPN and CDR2 SVGIG (reference sequence). This CDR3 is built from 15 residues. CDR3: CAWSVLGGNTGELFF. The CDR3 DNA follows: TGTGCCTGGAGTGTATTAGGGGGCAACACCGGGGAGCTGTTTTTT.

The chain is built from TRBV5-1 and TRBJ1-5; D is possibly TRBD1 (6 bases). This CDR3 comprises 14 residues. Trimming stripped 4 bases from V and 4 bases from J, with 12 bases between. Looked up from germline, CDR1 is SGHRS and CDR2 is YFSETQ. As DNA, the CDR3 is TGCGCCAGCAGCCTGATGGACAGAAATCAGCCCCAGCATTTT. This translates into CASSLMDRNQPQHF.

The chain couples TRBV2 to TRBJ1-3; D may be TRBD1 (5 bases). Germline assignment: CDR1 SNHLY and CDR2 FYNNEI. This CDR3 contains 15 residues. Trimming pared 0 bases from V and 3 bases from J, leaving 9 bases between. The CDR3 bases are TGTGCCAGCAGTGAAGCGGGGGGAATTGGAAACACCATATATTTT. Amino acids: CASSEAGGIGNTIYF.

This chain connects TRBV29-1 to TRBJ2-3; weak D call: TRBD2 (7 bases). In germline, CDR1 is SQVTM, CDR2 ANQGSEA. The CDR3 runs 15 residues. V was cut by 1 base and J by 4 bases, with 15 bases left in between. The CDR3 DNA reads TGCAGCGTTGAAGTCGGGCGGGGGCCCCCAGATACGCAGTATTTT. This translates into CSVEVGRGPPDTQYF.

The chain joins TRBV5-6 to TRBJ1-3; D may be TRBD1 (5 bases). Trimming stripped 2 bases from V and 0 bases from J, with 15 bases between. Germline V CDR1 and CDR2: SGHDT, YYEEEE. The CDR3 runs 17 residues. CDR3 nucleotide sequence: TGTGCCAGCAGCTTATTGGGGGGATTAAGCTCTGGAAACACCATATATTTT. As protein: CASSLLGGLSSGNTIYF.

This clone was counted once. In the same sample, other DNA sequences code for this CDR3. The V and J genes are TRBV6-2 or TRBV6-3 and TRBJ2-7; TRBD2 aligns across 7 bases. Germline V CDR1 and CDR2: MNHEY, SVGEGT. The CDR3 length is 15 residues. V lost 4 bases, J lost 0 bases, and 6 bases stayed unmatched. This CDR3 is CASSSPGGPSYEQYF. Written as DNA, the CDR3 is TGTGCCAGCAGTTCCCCGGGAGGTCCCTCCTACGAGCAGTACTTC.

This chain links TRBV11-2 with TRBJ1-6; tentative D call: TRBD1 (5 bases). The CDR3 sequence is 14 residues long. Germline CDR1 is SGHAT and CDR2 is FQNNGV. With 5 bases removed from V and 9 bases from J, the gap between germline ends came to 14 bases. CDR3 loop: CASSRGRVSSPLHF. Written as DNA, the CDR3 is TGTGCCAGCAGCCGGGGGAGGGTTTCTTCACCCCTCCACTTT.

The CDR3 sequence: CASSSPPTGFLLEYQPQHF. Written as DNA, the CDR3 is TGTGCCAGCAGCTCTCCCCCCACAGGGTTTTTGCTGGAGTATCAGCCCCAGCATTTT. The chain recombines TRBV11-3 with TRBJ1-5; a weak D match, TRBD1 (6 bases). This CDR3 is 19 amino acids long. Germline loops: CDR1 SGHNT, CDR2 YENEEA. V shed 4 bases and J shed 5 bases, with 27 bases lying between them.

The rearrangement links TRBV21-1 to TRBJ2-1; TRBD2 is the table's D call and was not checked against the DNA. TRBV21-1 is recorded as a pseudogene. The CDR3 covers 13 residues. CDR3 sequence (DNA): TGTGCCAGCAGCAAAGAGCGGGGTAATGAGCAGTTCTTC. It encodes CASSKERGNEQFF.